These T cell receptor beta chains were read from a single sample in a study of T cell responses to AZD1222 COVID-19 vaccine. Sequenced by immunoSEQ multiplex PCR; TCRdb stores in-frame clones only, minus some. This sample has 70,000 to 95,000 clones, with 85% to 90% found just once. The sample was peripheral blood, taken on day 0 of MenACWY control vaccination. The receptors were gathered from an adult in good health. The CDR3 runs from the conserved cysteine through the conserved F or W. The D gene is left open where the match is weak. Expanded clones are given a class, and other clones once, few, many or no size at all.

v_call	cdr3_length	j_call	clone_size	d_call	cdr3_nt	cdr3_aa
TRBV7-2	12	TRBJ2-7	-	-	TGTGCCAGCAGCTTACCGACCTACGAGCAGTACTTC	CASSLPTYEQYF
TRBV10-3	15	TRBJ2-2	once	TRBD1	TGTGCCATCAGTGAGCAGGGGGCGAACACCGGGGAGCTGTTTTTT	CAISEQGANTGELFF
TRBV6-2/TRBV6-3	14	TRBJ1-2	-	TRBD1	TGTGCCAGCAGTTCCGGGACAGGCAGCTATGGCTACACCTTC	CASSSGTGSYGYTF
TRBV15	14	TRBJ2-3	-	-	TGTGCCACCAGCGCTAGTTTGGTCGCAGATACGCAGTATTTT	CATSASLVADTQYF
TRBV4-3	17	TRBJ2-7	once	TRBD2	TGCGCCAGCAGCCAAAGGGGATCCGCTAGCGGGATCATCGGGCAGTACTTC	CASSQRGSASGIIGQYF
TRBV6-5	13	TRBJ1-5	-	TRBD1	TGTGCCAGCCAGGGGGCTCGCAATCAGCCCCAGCATTTT	CASQGARNQPQHF
TRBV29-1	18	TRBJ2-7	-	TRBD2	TGCAGCGTTGACGGGGCGCCGGGACTAGCGGAATCCTCCTACGAGCAGTACTTC	CSVDGAPGLAESSYEQYF
TRBV3-1/TRBV3-2	13	TRBJ1-2	-	-	TGTGCCAGCAGCCAAAGGACCGAGAGCTCTTACACCTTC	CASSQRTESSYTF
TRBV6-2/TRBV6-3	17	TRBJ1-4	-	TRBD1	TGTGCCAGCAGTTACGCCTTTGACGGGACAGGGGATGAAAAACTGTTTTTT	CASSYAFDGTGDEKLFF
TRBV6-1	14	TRBJ2-7	-	-	TGTGCCAGCAGTGAACAGCGTGATACCTACGAGCAGTACTTC	CASSEQRDTYEQYF
TRBV4-3	16	TRBJ2-3	-	-	TGCGCCAGCAGCCAAGATGGGTACGTGATATCAGATACGCAGTATTTT	CASSQDGYVISDTQYF
TRBV10-3	16	TRBJ2-3	-	-	TGTGCCATCCTGGGGCCGGGCGGGACTAGCACAGATACGCAGTATTTT	CAILGPGGTSTDTQYF
TRBV18	14	TRBJ2-7	-	TRBD1	TGTGCCAGCTCACCGGCGACAGGGGACTACGAGCAGTACTTC	CASSPATGDYEQYF
TRBV11-2	12	TRBJ1-1	-	-	TGTGCCAGCAGCCATAACGAGGGGGGAGCTTTCTTT	CASSHNEGGAFF
TRBV15	15	TRBJ1-2	-	-	TGTGCCACCAGCAGAGATCGGAAAGGAACCTATGGCTACACCTTC	CATSRDRKGTYGYTF
TRBV29-1	8	TRBJ1-1	-	-	TGCAGCGATGGTGAAGCTTTCTTT	CSDGEAFF
TRBV10-1	20	TRBJ1-5	-	-	TGCGCCAGCAGTGAGACTACAGAGCACTCCCTCACCCTGTACAATCAGCCCCAGCATTTT	CASSETTEHSLTLYNQPQHF
TRBV7-9	13	TRBJ2-7	-	-	TGTGCCAGCGTCGGACAGGGAGGGCACGAGCAGTACTTC	CASVGQGGHEQYF